Included here is one T cell receptor (beta chain) sequence, with context. This specimen comes from a study of T-cell memory formation after mild COVID-19. The germline gives CDR1 SEHNR, CDR2 FQNEAQ (reference sequence). Deletions cut 0 bases from V and 12 bases from J, with 3 bases between. This CDR3 spans 10 amino acids. Employing constant-segment primers, 5'RACE generated TCR alpha and TCR beta cDNA libraries bearing sample barcodes and UMIs. TCRdb independently ran MiXCR on the 5' RACE reads; one entry per CDR3 protein. The sample has some 250,000 distinct CDR3 sequences; roughly a tenth are singletons.

The genes are TRBV7-9 and TRBJ2-1, with no clear D. The sequenced material came from PBMCs or a T cell subset sorted from them (not recorded which). The receptor was isolated from a man between 18 and 35 years old who had mild COVID-19 (a few samples of this study predate the infection). Cell type and time point are not known. CDR3 sequence (DNA): TGTGCCAGCAGCTTAGCCGTGCAGTTCTTC. Amino acids: CASSLAVQFF. The variable domain in full, completed from reference TRBV7-9 and TRBJ2-1, reads DTGVSQNPRHKITKRGQNVTFRCDPISEHNRLYWYRQTLGQGPEFLTYFQNEAQLEKSRLLSDRFSAERPKGSFSTLEIQRTEQGDSAMYLCASSLAVQFFGPGTRLTVL.